A single sample gave rise to the 30 T cell receptor beta chains below, sequenced in a study of Tregs in tolerant kidney transplant recipients. The method was immunoSEQ multiplex PCR; TCRdb's version includes in-frame clones alone and lacks a portion of them. This table holds about 18,000 clones, 82% found once. The sequenced sample was Tregs from blood. The receptor source for this set is a human donor in good health.

The genes are TRBV7-9 and TRBJ2-3, with TRBD1 as a possible D gene (5 bases). V was cut by 2 bases and J by 12 bases, with 9 bases left in between. This CDR3 spans 11 amino acids. The germline gives CDR1 SEHNR, CDR2 FQNEAQ (reference sequence). CDR3 DNA: TGTGCCAGCAGCTTAAATAGGGGCCAGTATTTT. Its protein product is CASSLNRGQYF.

The V and J genes are TRBV5-1 and TRBJ2-7; 8 bases are a match to TRBD1. J gave up 7 bases and V 4 bases, and 7 bases lay outside the gene matches. Germline values: CDR1 SGHRS, CDR2 YFSETQ. This CDR3 contains 13 residues. CDR3 sequence: CASSGTGGREQYF. CDR3 nucleotides: TGCGCCAGCAGCGGAACAGGGGGGAGGGAGCAGTACTTC.

The V gene is TRBV6-5, the J gene TRBJ1-4, with 9 bases matching TRBD1. This CDR3 comprises 15 residues. Germline assignment: CDR1 MNHEY and CDR2 SVGAGI. J lost 6 bases, V lost 0 bases, and 2 bases had no gene match. The DNA for the CDR3 is TGTGCCAGCAGTTACTCGGGACAGGGCTATGAAAAACTGTTTTTT. It codes for CASSYSGQGYEKLFF.

The genes are TRBV6-5 and TRBJ2-1; a possible D gene is TRBD1 (7 bases). CDR1 is MNHEY and CDR2 is SVGAGI in the germline V gene. This CDR3 contains 13 residues. V dropped 10 bases and J dropped 10 bases, with 20 bases sitting between them. The DNA of the CDR3 is TGTGCCACCAGACAGGGAGGAAGGGGGGAGCAGTTCTTC. This sequence encodes CATRQGGRGEQFF.

The chain joins TRBV18 to TRBJ1-2, with unresolved D. The CDR3 runs 18 residues. In germline, CDR1 is KGHSH, CDR2 LQKENI. V was pared by 3 bases and J by 2 bases, with 22 bases between. The CDR3 is CASSPSGDSPILNYGYTF. In DNA form, the CDR3 reads TGTGCCAGCTCACCTTCCGGAGATAGCCCAATTCTCAACTATGGCTACACCTTC.

The chain has TRBV28 and TRBJ1-1; 7 bases line up with TRBD1. Germline V CDR1 and CDR2: MDHEN, SYDVKM. With V trimmed by 6 bases and J by 11 bases, 12 bases remained unmatched. The CDR3 is made up of 13 amino acids. As DNA, the CDR3 is TGTGCCAGCAGCCTAATCCCGACAGGGAGGGCTTTCTTT. Its translation is CASSLIPTGRAFF.

In nucleotides, the CDR3 is TGTGCCAGCAGCTTATTCTCGGGGCAGGGAGTCACTGAAGCTTTCTTT. Residues: CASSLFSGQGVTEAFF. This chain links TRBV7-2 with TRBJ1-1; a possible D gene is TRBD1 (5 bases). The CDR3 covers 16 residues. Germline V lookup: CDR1 SGHTA, CDR2 FQGNSA. The V end was cut by 2 bases, the J end by 4 bases, with 17 bases between.

The chain employs TRBV27 and TRBJ2-1, with D perhaps TRBD2 (7 bases). The CDR3 is 14 amino acids. Germline V gene data show CDR1 as MNHEY and CDR2 as SMNVEV (reference sequence). Trimming took off 6 bases at V and 3 bases at J, with 12 bases between the two ends. The DNA for the CDR3 is TGTGCCAGCAGAGGGGGGGCCGGCTACAATGAGCAGTTCTTC. The encoded protein is CASRGGAGYNEQFF.

The CDR3 DNA reads as TGTGCCAGCAGCTCGGGACTAGCGATCGAGACCCAGTACTTC. It codes for CASSSGLAIETQYF. The chain joins TRBV7-9 to TRBJ2-5; TRBD2 aligns across 10 bases. Losses at the gene ends were 4 bases for V and 5 bases for J; bases not matched to a gene: 4. Germline CDR1 and CDR2: SEHNR and FQNEAQ (reference sequence). This CDR3 contains 14 residues.

The V and J genes are TRBV9 and TRBJ2-3; D possibly matches TRBD1 or TRBD2 (6 bases each). This CDR3 comprises 15 residues. Trimming shortened V by 0 bases and J by 9 bases, and 17 bases separated the two germline ends. Per the germline V gene, CDR1 is SGDLS and CDR2 is YYNGEE. The CDR3 protein is CASSVEGGSHSTQYF. Written as DNA, the CDR3 is TGTGCCAGCAGCGTAGAAGGGGGGAGCCACTCAACGCAGTATTTT.

The chain has TRBV11-2 and TRBJ1-2; the D is unclear. Germline CDR1 is SGHAT and CDR2 is FQNNGV. The CDR3 loop spans 16 amino acids. V lost 4 bases and J 5 bases, leaving 20 bases between the germline ends. The CDR3 nucleotides read TGTGCCAGCAGCTCGTATGTGGGAACCCGCCGGTATGGCTACACCTTC. Protein product: CASSSYVGTRRYGYTF. Complete variable domain (other parts from reference TRBV11-2 and TRBJ1-2): EAGVAQSPRYKIIEKRQSVAFWCNPISGHATLYWYQQILGQGPKLLIQFQNNGVVDDSQLPKDRFSAERLKGVDSTLKIQPAKLEDSAVYLCASSSYVGTRRYGYTFGSGTRLTVV.

Here the CDR3 DNA reads TGTGCCAGTACCCCCAGGGGGGTAGGTGCAGATACGCAGTATTTT. This translates into CASTPRGVGADTQYF. This chain connects TRBV19 to TRBJ2-3, with D possibly being TRBD1 (7 bases). CDR3 length: 15 amino acids. The germline V gene encodes CDR1 LNHDA and CDR2 SQIVND (reference sequence). Trimming pared 7 bases from V and 4 bases from J, leaving 18 bases between.

The CDR3 DNA sequence: TGTGCCAGCAGAGCTAGGGAGTTGGGAGTCACTGAAGCTTTCTTT. Translated: CASRARELGVTEAFF. The chain couples TRBV5-4 to TRBJ1-1; D not resolved. Germline assignment: CDR1 SGHNT and CDR2 YYREEE (reference sequence). CDR3 length: 15 amino acids. The V end was cut by 5 bases, the J end by 4 bases, with 18 bases between.

The rearrangement links TRBV4-3 to TRBJ2-5; D possibly corresponds to TRBD2 (7 bases). The germline CDR1 and CDR2 sequences are LGHNA and YSLEER. This CDR3 comprises 16 residues. Trimming pared 4 bases from V and 3 bases from J, leaving 18 bases between. The CDR3 DNA sequence: TGCGCCAGCAGCCGATCCTTAGGCGGGGGCGAAGAGACCCAGTACTTC. Its protein is CASSRSLGGGEETQYF.

The V and J genes are TRBV7-3 and TRBJ2-1; 9 bases map to TRBD2. The V segment lost 2 bases and the J segment 2 bases; nucleotides outside the gene matches: 7. The CDR3 extends over 17 amino acids. The V gene's germline CDR1 is SGHTA and CDR2 FQGTGA. DNA of the CDR3: TGTGCCAGCAGCTTAGGGGTAGCGGGAGACACCTACAATGAGCAGTTCTTC. It specifies CASSLGVAGDTYNEQFF.

The CDR3 is CASSIFQVGVGETQYF. Here the CDR3 DNA reads TGTGCCAGTAGTATCTTCCAGGTCGGGGTCGGGGAGACCCAGTACTTC. The J gene is TRBJ2-5, the V gene TRBV19, with TRBD2 as a possible D gene (5 bases). V was pared by 3 bases and J by 5 bases, with 19 bases between. Germline V gene data show CDR1 as LNHDA and CDR2 as SQIVND (reference sequence). The CDR3 runs 16 residues.

The rearrangement uses TRBV28 and TRBJ1-2; 8 bases align to TRBD1. Germline-derived CDR1 and CDR2 are MDHEN and SYDVKM. The J segment lost 8 bases and the V segment lost 3 bases, leaving 5 bases of the junction unmatched. This CDR3 spans 13 amino acids. CDR3 region: CASSFGRGLGYTF. DNA of the CDR3: TGTGCCAGCAGTTTCGGCAGGGGGCTGGGCTACACCTTC.

V usage is TRBV28 and J usage is TRBJ2-1; D is perhaps TRBD2 (6 bases). Germline CDR1 MDHEN, CDR2 SYDVKM. This CDR3 spans 15 amino acids. Trimming removed 5 bases from V and 5 bases from J, with 16 bases in between. The CDR3 sequence is CASSASGVRHNEQFF. In DNA form, the CDR3 reads TGTGCCAGCAGTGCCTCGGGAGTCAGACACAATGAGCAGTTCTTC. The full variable domain, its missing parts supplied by reference TRBV28 and TRBJ2-1, is DVKVTQSSRYLVKRTGEKVFLECVQDMDHENMFWYRQDPGLGLRLIYFSYDVKMKEKGDIPEGYSVSREKKERFSLILESASTNQTSMYLCASSASGVRHNEQFFGPGTRLTVL.

This clone showed up just once. The V call is TRBV19, the J call TRBJ1-3; 7 nucleotides agree with TRBD1. Trimming removed 9 bases from V and 3 bases from J; junction bases left unmatched: 5. The CDR3 is 13 amino acids. From germline, CDR1 is LNHDA and CDR2 SQIVND (reference sequence). In nucleotides, the CDR3 is TGTGCCAGCCAGGGGGTTGGTGGAAACACCATATATTTT. Residues: CASQGVGGNTIYF.

This chain joins TRBV7-2 and TRBJ2-6; a weak D match, TRBD1 (5 bases). CDR1 and CDR2 (germline): SGHTA, FQGNSA. Trimming left V 8 bases short and J 4 bases short, with 9 bases between. This CDR3 has 13 residues. The CDR3 loop reads CASAQAGANVLTF. CDR3 bases: TGTGCCAGCGCACAGGCCGGGGCCAACGTCCTGACTTTC.

This chain links TRBV20-1 with TRBJ2-7; D ambiguous. This CDR3 is 11 amino acids long. Per the germline V gene, CDR1 is DFQATT and CDR2 is SNEGSKA (reference sequence). V lost 0 bases and J 3 bases, leaving 3 bases between the germline ends. CDR3 sequence: CSARDHYEQYF. For the CDR3, the DNA is TGCAGTGCTAGAGATCACTACGAGCAGTACTTC.

The chain is built from TRBV6-5 and TRBJ2-3, with D unresolved. The CDR3 spans 15 residues. From germline, CDR1 is MNHEY and CDR2 SVGAGI. Trimming cost V 7 bases and J 3 bases, with 17 bases left between them. CDR3 DNA: TGTGCCAGCAAGTTAGGGAAGGTTGGAACAGATACGCAGTATTTT. Protein: CASKLGKVGTDTQYF.

The J gene is TRBJ2-1, the V gene TRBV30, with a possible D match to TRBD2 (6 bases). The germline CDR1 and CDR2 sequences are GTSNPN and SVGIG (reference sequence). This CDR3 contains 13 residues. With 3 bases removed from V and 6 bases from J, the gap between germline ends came to 12 bases. The CDR3: CAWRRLATNEQFF. CDR3 sequence (DNA): TGTGCCTGGAGGCGGCTAGCGACCAATGAGCAGTTCTTC.

V is TRBV30 and J is TRBJ2-2; D is tentatively TRBD1 or TRBD2 (6 bases each). V was pared by 2 bases and J by 6 bases, with 7 bases between. CDR1 and CDR2 (germline): GTSNPN, SVGIG (reference sequence). The CDR3 spans 12 residues. This chain's CDR3 is CAWSRGAGELFF. The CDR3 coding sequence is TGTGCCTGGAGTAGGGGGGCCGGGGAGCTGTTTTTT.

The chain combines TRBV6-6 with TRBJ2-4; 13 bases match TRBD2. The CDR3 is 14 residues long. Germline values: CDR1 MNHNY, CDR2 SVGAGI (reference sequence). V lost 5 bases to trimming and J lost 13 bases; unmatched junction nucleotides: 8. CDR3 sequence reads: CASSSGLAGERQYF. In DNA form, the CDR3 reads TGTGCCAGCAGTAGTGGACTAGCGGGAGAACGCCAGTACTTC.

V and J are TRBV7-2 and TRBJ1-2; 8 bases are a match to TRBD1. Germline CDR1 SGHTA, CDR2 FQGNSA. J gave up 0 bases and V 5 bases, and 5 bases lay outside the gene matches. This CDR3 contains 15 residues. The CDR3: CASSPDRAANYGYTF. DNA of the CDR3: TGTGCCAGCAGCCCGGACAGGGCGGCTAACTATGGCTACACCTTC.

This clone was counted between two and nine times. The chain carries TRBV6-1 and TRBJ2-1; 8 bases line up with TRBD2. The trim removed 8 bases at V and 9 bases at J, leaving 12 bases unmatched. In germline, CDR1 is MNHNS, CDR2 SASEGT. The length of the CDR3 is 14 residues. The CDR3 DNA is TGTGCCAGCGCCACGGGGGGGTCTGGGGTTGAGCAGTTCTTC. Translated, it gives CASATGGSGVEQFF.

This chain uses TRBV7-2 with TRBJ1-6; unclear D gene. Germline-derived CDR1 and CDR2 are SGHTA and FQGNSA. Trimming cost V 2 bases and J 4 bases, with 6 bases left between them. The CDR3 loop spans 14 amino acids. CDR3 sequence reads: CASSLFGYNSPLHF. In DNA, the CDR3 is TGTGCCAGCAGCTTATTCGGGTATAATTCACCCCTCCACTTT.

The chain couples TRBV20-1 to TRBJ2-5; a weak D match, TRBD2 (6 bases). The CDR3 spans 11 residues. Trimming pared 3 bases from V and 4 bases from J, leaving 6 bases between. Germline loops: CDR1 DFQATT, CDR2 SNEGSKA (reference sequence). CDR3 residues: CSARGGETQYF. DNA of the CDR3: TGCAGTGCTAGGGGGGGAGAGACCCAGTACTTC.

The chain carries TRBV7-2 and TRBJ1-6; the D is unclear. Deletions cut 1 base from V and 4 bases from J, with 5 bases between. The CDR3 contains 14 residues. Germline V gene lookup returns CDR1 SGHTA and CDR2 FQGNSA. DNA of the CDR3: TGTGCCAGCAGCTTAGACCCGTATAATTCACCCCTCCACTTT. Translating it yields CASSLDPYNSPLHF.